Given below is one T cell receptor beta chain in context. Terminally differentiated effector memory CD45RA+ cells were left out of the naive CD8 fraction, which was CD45RO-negative and positively selected for CCR7. This entry is derived from a study of shared clonotypes between healthy human individuals. The data were produced by immunoSEQ multiplex PCR, yet TCRdb's version contains in-frame clones alone and is incomplete. The sample contains some 2,000,000 clones, around 96% of which appear only once. Germline CDR1 and CDR2: LNHDA and SQIVND (reference sequence). Trimming removed 2 bases from V and 4 bases from J, with 13 bases in between. The CDR3 spans 15 residues.

Sequencing was carried out using naive CD8+ T cells sorted from blood. The J gene is TRBJ2-3, the V gene TRBV19; D ambiguous. The TCR comes from a man aged 18 to 30 in good health. CDR3 region: CASSIKYGIADTQYF. CDR3 DNA: TGTGCCAGTAGTATAAAGTACGGCATCGCAGATACGCAGTATTTT.